This T cell receptor beta chain was documented in a study of CD8 T cells in ankylosing spondylitis. Trimming left V 2 bases short and J 0 bases short, with 11 bases between. There are 15 residues in the CDR3. Germline lookup yields CDR1 MGHRA and CDR2 YSYEKL. General study findings and limits: In ankylosing spondylitis patients, matched synovial fluid reportedly showed significant enrichment of disease-linked clones. Seven to nine highly homologous variants made up a TCR beta motif, and this motif appeared characteristic of ankylosing spondylitis blood.

TCRdb redid the calling of the 5' RACE reads with MiXCR, one entry per CDR3 protein. The data show a few hundred thousand distinct CDR3 sequences, approximately 20% seen once. Only a few counts were recorded for this clonotype. Its antigen is undetermined. The J gene is TRBJ2-7, the V gene TRBV4-1, with D possibly matching TRBD1 (5 bases). This sequence was found in a male donor with ankylosing spondylitis or in good health (not recorded which). Sequencing was done on a sample of blood, either unsorted or a sorted T cell fraction (not recorded which). The CDR3 loop is CASSQPTENSYEQYF. CDR3 DNA sequence: TGCGCCAGCAGCCAACCGACAGAGAACTCCTACGAGCAGTACTTC.